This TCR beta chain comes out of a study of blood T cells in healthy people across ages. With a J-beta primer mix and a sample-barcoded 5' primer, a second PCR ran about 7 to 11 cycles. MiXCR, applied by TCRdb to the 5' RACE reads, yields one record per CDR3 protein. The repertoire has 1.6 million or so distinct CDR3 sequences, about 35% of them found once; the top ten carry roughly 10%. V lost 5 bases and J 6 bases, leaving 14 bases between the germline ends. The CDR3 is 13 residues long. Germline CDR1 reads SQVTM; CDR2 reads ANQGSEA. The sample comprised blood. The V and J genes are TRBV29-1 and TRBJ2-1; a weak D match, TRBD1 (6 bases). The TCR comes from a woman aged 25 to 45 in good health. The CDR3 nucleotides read TGCAGCGTTAGGGACAAATCGGGCAATGAGCAGTTCTTC. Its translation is CSVRDKSGNEQFF.